One and the same sample provided the 20 T cell receptor beta chains below, sequenced in a study of siplizumab effects on memory and regulatory T cells. Sequencing used immunoSEQ multiplex PCR; TCRdb keeps in-frame clones, though not all of them. Of 75,000 to 95,000 clones in the sample, more than 80% were seen once. Sample: CD4+ T cells sorted from blood. These receptors were obtained from a human donor in good health.

The chain couples TRBV7-3 to TRBJ2-1; perhaps TRBD1 as D (5 bases). CDR3 size: 15 residues. Germline CDR1 and CDR2: SGHTA and FQGTGA. Trimming removed 2 bases at V and 1 base at J, with 9 bases between. CDR3 sequence reads: CASSLQGGSYNEQFF. Here the CDR3 DNA reads TGTGCCAGCAGCTTACAGGGCGGTTCCTACAATGAGCAGTTCTTC.

In this sample, this clone turned up once. V gene TRBV13 combines with J gene TRBJ2-1; maybe TRBD2 (5 bases). There are 14 residues in the CDR3. Per the germline V gene, CDR1 is PRHDT and CDR2 is FYEKMQ (reference sequence). Trimming left V 0 bases short and J 3 bases short, with 6 bases between. The DNA for the CDR3 is TGTGCCAGCAGCTTAGGTGGAGGCTACAATGAGCAGTTCTTC. It yields the protein CASSLGGGYNEQFF. The full variable domain, its missing parts supplied by reference TRBV13 and TRBJ2-1, is AAGVIQSPRHLIKEKRETATLKCYPIPRHDTVYWYQQGPGQDPQFLISFYEKMQSDKGSIPDRFSAQQFSDYHSELNMSSLELGDSALYFCASSLGGGYNEQFFGPGTRLTVL.

The chain couples TRBV6-1 to TRBJ1-4; unclear D gene. Germline V gene sequence: CDR1 MNHNS, CDR2 SASEGT. The CDR3 loop spans 13 amino acids. V lost 7 bases to trimming and J lost 6 bases, with 12 bases between them. CDR3: CASKRRGYEKLFF. CDR3 bases: TGTGCCAGCAAGAGACGAGGATATGAAAAACTGTTTTTT.

This chain links TRBV27 with TRBJ2-1; 13 positions match TRBD2. This CDR3 is 19 amino acids long. V shed 1 base and J 6 bases; nucleotides not matched to a gene: 12. The germline V gene encodes CDR1 MNHEY and CDR2 SMNVEV (reference sequence). The CDR3 nucleotides are TGTGCCAGCAGTTTATGGGGACTAGCGGGGCTAGGGTCTCTCAATGAGCAGTTCTTC. This translates into CASSLWGLAGLGSLNEQFF.

The rearrangement links TRBV5-4 to TRBJ1-1, with 9 positions matching TRBD1. CDR3 size: 16 residues. CDR1 and CDR2 (germline): SGHNT, YYREEE (reference sequence). V shed 0 bases, J shed 3 bases, and the junction held 6 bases outside the gene matches. The CDR3 DNA reads as TGTGCCAGCAGCTTGGTCGACAGGGGGGGAGACACTGAAGCTTTCTTT. This encodes CASSLVDRGGDTEAFF.

The CDR3 loop is CASSGRVYPLNEQFF. The CDR3 nucleotides are TGTGCCAGCAGCGGACGTGTTTACCCCCTTAATGAGCAGTTCTTC. The rearrangement joins TRBV6-6 to TRBJ2-1; no reliable D call. Between the trimmed V and J ends, which lost 6 bases and 7 bases, there was a span of 19 bases. Per the germline V gene, CDR1 is MNHNY and CDR2 is SVGAGI (reference sequence). This CDR3 comprises 15 residues.

The chain recombines TRBV4-2 with TRBJ1-2; 9 positions match TRBD1. There are 16 residues in the CDR3. V shed 0 bases, J shed 6 bases, and the junction held 8 bases outside the gene matches. In germline, CDR1 is LGHNA, CDR2 YNFKEQ. The CDR3 here is CASSQDRTGGRDGYTF. The CDR3 DNA sequence: TGTGCCAGCAGCCAAGATCGAACAGGGGGCCGGGATGGCTACACCTTC.

The chain carries TRBV10-1 and TRBJ1-1, with TRBD1 matching 7 bases. Trimming removed 2 bases from V and 1 base from J; junction bases left unmatched: 4. CDR3 size: 15 residues. Per the germline V gene, CDR1 is WNHNN and CDR2 is SYGVQD (reference sequence). The CDR3 DNA reads TGCGCCAGCAGTGAGCAGACAGGGTCGAACACTGAAGCTTTCTTT. Its translation: CASSEQTGSNTEAFF.

The chain combines TRBV7-9 with TRBJ2-3; TRBD2 aligns across 16 bases. From germline, CDR1 is SEHNR and CDR2 FQNEAQ (reference sequence). Trimming took 5 bases from V and 1 from J; bases not matched to a gene: 9. CDR3 length: 19 residues. This chain's CDR3 is CASSLSGTSGRARTDTQYF. CDR3 nucleotide sequence: TGTGCCAGCAGCCTATCTGGGACTAGCGGGAGGGCCCGCACAGATACGCAGTATTTT.

J is TRBJ1-3 and V is TRBV29-1; unclear D gene. The CDR3 has 15 amino acids. V lost 4 bases and J lost 4, with 17 bases in between. Germline V gives CDR1 SQVTM, CDR2 ANQGSEA. Here the CDR3 DNA reads TGCAGCGTTGTGGAGGACCACCGGTCCGGAAACACCATATATTTT. Its translation is CSVVEDHRSGNTIYF.

This clone was picked up a small number of times. The rearrangement links TRBV20-1 to TRBJ1-1; TRBD1 aligns across 7 bases. Trimming removed 3 bases from V and 7 bases from J; junction bases left unmatched: 2. The CDR3 runs to 11 residues. Per germline, CDR1 DFQATT and CDR2 SNEGSKA (reference sequence). The DNA of the CDR3 is TGCAGTGCTAGTGGGACAGATGAAGCTTTCTTT. This translates into CSASGTDEAFF.

This chain links TRBV19 with TRBJ1-1, with TRBD1 matching 8 bases. Looked up from germline, CDR1 is LNHDA and CDR2 is SQIVND (reference sequence). The CDR3 is 13 residues long. The ends lost 8 bases at V and 9 bases at J; junction bases unmatched: 11. The CDR3 DNA reads as TGTGCCAGTTCAAGGAAGGGACAGGAACAAGCTTTCTTT. Its protein product is CASSRKGQEQAFF.

This sequence joins TRBV9 and TRBJ2-3, with 8 bases that match TRBD2. Trimming removed 2 bases from V and 1 base from J; junction bases left unmatched: 3. CDR1 and CDR2 from the germline V gene are SGDLS and YYNGEE. The CDR3 loop spans 15 amino acids. In nucleotides, the CDR3 is TGTGCCAGCAGCGTCAGCGGGGGCGGCACAGATACGCAGTATTTT. It translates to CASSVSGGGTDTQYF.

The gene calls are TRBV7-6 and TRBJ2-2, with a tentative D call TRBD2 (6 bases). The CDR3 runs 16 residues. Germline V gene data show CDR1 as SGHVS and CDR2 as FNYEAQ. Trimming took off 1 base at V and 4 bases at J, with 13 bases between the two ends. The CDR3 DNA reads as TGTGCCAGCAGCTTAGTCGGGAGCGCGAGCACCGGGGAGCTGTTTTTT. Residues: CASSLVGSASTGELFF.

The V call is TRBV7-9, the J call TRBJ1-2; D perhaps matches TRBD1 (5 bases). The CDR3 has 13 residues. V lost 2 bases and J lost 3, with 7 bases in between. CDR1 is SEHNR, CDR2 FQNEAQ, per germline (reference sequence). CDR3 amino acids: CASSLPGDYGYTF. The CDR3 nucleotides read TGTGCCAGCAGCTTACCGGGGGACTATGGCTACACCTTC.

V is TRBV5-1 and J is TRBJ2-1, with 11 bases that match TRBD1. Germline lookup yields CDR1 SGHRS and CDR2 YFSETQ. Trimming took 1 base from V and 9 from J; bases not matched to a gene: 3. The CDR3 runs to 14 residues. The CDR3 DNA reads as TGCGCCAGCAGCTTGAGGACAGGGGGCTTTGAGCAGTTCTTC. Amino acid sequence: CASSLRTGGFEQFF.

The V and J genes are TRBV10-3 and TRBJ2-1; 9 bases align to TRBD2. Looked up from germline, CDR1 is ENHRY and CDR2 is SYGVKD. Trimming at V came to 4 bases and at J to 5 bases, leaving 9 bases not matched to a gene. The CDR3 consists of 16 residues. CDR3 residues: CAISALSSGINNEQFF. In DNA, the CDR3 is TGTGCCATCAGTGCCCTTTCTAGCGGGATTAACAATGAGCAGTTCTTC.

V gene TRBV11-2 combines with J gene TRBJ2-5; tentatively, D is TRBD1 or TRBD2 (5 bases each). This CDR3 has 16 amino acids. From germline, CDR1 is SGHAT and CDR2 FQNNGV. Trimming took 2 bases from V and 7 from J, leaving 20 bases between them. The DNA of the CDR3 is TGTGCCAGCAGCTTACTTAATCTGGGGGTCTATGGGACCCAGTACTTC. Amino acids: CASSLLNLGVYGTQYF.

This chain uses TRBV7-9 with TRBJ1-2; D unclear. The CDR3 length is 15 residues. Per germline, CDR1 SEHNR and CDR2 FQNEAQ (reference sequence). V gave up 1 base and J gave up 5 bases, with 14 bases separating them. The CDR3 sequence is CASSLEDFFSYGYTF. CDR3 DNA: TGTGCCAGCAGCTTAGAGGATTTCTTCAGTTATGGCTACACCTTC.

This chain connects TRBV4-3 to TRBJ1-2, with D possibly TRBD1 on 6 matching bases. Germline V lookup: CDR1 LGHNA, CDR2 YSLEER. The V end was cut by 6 bases, the J end by 3 bases, with 17 bases between. The CDR3 totals 15 residues. DNA for the CDR3: TGCGCCAGCAGACCCGATGGGGGCCCTCACTATGGCTACACCTTC. Protein sequence: CASRPDGGPHYGYTF.